Following are 5 T cell receptor beta chains from one sample sequenced in a study of response to subunit inactivated influenza vaccine. TCRdb passed the RT-PCR reads through MiXCR, listing each CDR3 protein once. The sample contains more than 600,000 distinct CDR3 sequences, roughly 20% of which appear only once. The sample was PBMCs from blood, taken roughly 5 days after vaccination. The receptors stem from a man aged 45-60 years who received an inactivated influenza vaccine.

This clonotype has a handful of counts. This chain connects TRBV29-1 to TRBJ2-5; 14 bases are shared with TRBD2. CDR3 length: 16 residues. Germline V gives CDR1 SQVTM, CDR2 ANQGSEA. Trimming cost V 7 bases and J 5 bases; bases outside gene matches: 12. CDR3 protein: CSAWGGLAGEMETQYF. CDR3 sequence (DNA): TGCAGCGCCTGGGGGGGACTAGCGGGAGAGATGGAGACCCAGTACTTC.

The chain uses TRBV4-2 and TRBJ1-5, with D uncertain. CDR1 and CDR2 (germline): LGHNA, YNFKEQ. This CDR3 spans 18 amino acids. V was trimmed by 0 bases and J by 2 bases, leaving 17 bases between them. CDR3 nucleotides: TGTGCCAGCAGCCAAGAAGCCCTCCTCAATCAGGGCAATCAGCCCCAGCATTTT. Protein product: CASSQEALLNQGNQPQHF.

This clonotype was seen ten or more times. The chain uses TRBV5-1 and TRBJ1-6; no clear D gene. The CDR3 is made up of 14 amino acids. Germline V lookup: CDR1 SGHRS, CDR2 YFSETQ. Trimming stripped 0 bases from V and 6 bases from J, with 7 bases between. The CDR3 region has the DNA TGCGCCAGCAGCTTGGCTGGAGCTAATTCACCCCTCCACTTT. Its translation is CASSLAGANSPLHF.

The rearrangement uses TRBV6-2 or TRBV6-3 and TRBJ2-3, with 9 positions matching TRBD1. Germline CDR1 reads MNHEY; CDR2 reads SVGEGT. J was trimmed by 2 bases and V by 5 bases; bases with no gene match: 11. CDR3 length equals 17 residues. The CDR3 DNA sequence: TGTGCCAGCAGTCAGACTCGGACAGGGGTCGACACAGATACGCAGTATTTT. As protein: CASSQTRTGVDTDTQYF.

The sample holds a few counts of this clonotype. The CDR3 here is CSAGSPRTGGLEQYF. DNA of the CDR3: TGCAGTGCTGGATCCCCCCGGACAGGGGGCCTCGAGCAGTACTTC. The chain has TRBV20-1 and TRBJ2-7; 11 nucleotides match TRBD1. The CDR3 loop spans 15 amino acids. Germline loops: CDR1 DFQATT, CDR2 SNEGSKA (reference sequence). Unmatched junction bases numbered 12, after V lost 5 bases and J lost 6 bases.